This T cell receptor (beta chain) derives from a study of spatial heterogeneity in lung cancer. Study-wide background: Sequencing consistently turned up more beta-chain sequences than alpha-chain sequences.

Regarding time point: sample taken at primary tumor resection. Unsorted whole RNA from tumor, nontumor lung or frozen PBMC underwent sequencing. This CDR3 is 15 amino acids long. Germline V gene lookup returns CDR1 MNHNY and CDR2 SVGAGI (reference sequence). The V and J ends lost 6 bases and 0 bases respectively, with 9 bases between them. This clonotype appeared many times. This beta chain came through as a stray read in a library set up for alpha chains, and its size says little. Every TCR cDNA molecule carried a tag that served as a unique molecular identifier. TCRdb used MiXCR to reprocess the 5' RACE reads, holding one entry per CDR3 protein. The sample comprises some 7,000 distinct CDR3 sequences, roughly 6.4% of which are singletons, and roughly 80% rests with the top ten.

The chain combines TRBV6-6 with TRBJ2-6, with no clear D. This receptor was taken from a male donor with early-stage non-small cell lung cancer. The sequenced sample was PBMCs, obtained at surgery. The CDR3 DNA reads as TGTGCCAGCAGCCCTACCCTCTCTGGGGCCAACGTCCTGACTTTC. It codes for CASSPTLSGANVLTF.